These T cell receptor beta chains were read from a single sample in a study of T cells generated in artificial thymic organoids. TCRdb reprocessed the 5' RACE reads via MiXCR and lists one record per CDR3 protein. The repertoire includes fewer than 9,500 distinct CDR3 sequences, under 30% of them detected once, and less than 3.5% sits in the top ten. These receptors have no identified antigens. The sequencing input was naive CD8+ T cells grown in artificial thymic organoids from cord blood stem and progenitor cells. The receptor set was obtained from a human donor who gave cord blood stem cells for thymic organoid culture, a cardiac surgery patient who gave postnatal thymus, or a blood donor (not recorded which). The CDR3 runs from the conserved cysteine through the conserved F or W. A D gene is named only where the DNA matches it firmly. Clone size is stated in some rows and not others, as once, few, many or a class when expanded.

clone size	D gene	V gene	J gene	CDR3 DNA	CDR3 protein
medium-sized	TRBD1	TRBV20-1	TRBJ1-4	TGCAGTGCTAGTGGGGACAGGGGCGAAAAACTGTTTTTT	CSASGDRGEKLFF
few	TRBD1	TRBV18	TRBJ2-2	TGTGCCAGCTCACCACCGGGACAGAGGAACACCGGGGAGCTGTTTTTT	CASSPPGQRNTGELFF
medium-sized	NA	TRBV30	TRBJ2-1	TGTGCCTGGAGTCCCCCATGTCCGACAGGTGAGCAGTTCTTC	CAWSPPCPTGEQFF
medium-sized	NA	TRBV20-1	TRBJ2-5	TGCAGTGCTGGGGACTGGACTCAAGAGACCCAGTACTTC	CSAGDWTQETQYF
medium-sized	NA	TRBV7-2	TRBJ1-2	TGTGCCAGCAGCGTCCGGGATCACTCTTATTTCCTTTATGGCTACACCTTC	CASSVRDHSYFLYGYTF
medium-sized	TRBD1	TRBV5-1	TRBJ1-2	TGCGCCAGCAGTGGAGGGGGCGTCGGCTACACCTTC	CASSGGGVGYTF
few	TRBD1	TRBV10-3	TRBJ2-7	TGTGCCATCAGCAGGGACAGGGAGTACTCCTACGAGCAGTACTTC	CAISRDREYSYEQYF
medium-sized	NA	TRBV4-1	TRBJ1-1	TGCGCCAGCAGCCAAGTCGGGCGAAAGACGAACACTGAAGCTTTCTTT	CASSQVGRKTNTEAFF
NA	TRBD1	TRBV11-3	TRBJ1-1	TGTGCCAGCAGCTCCGACAGGGAGGAACGAGCTCTCTTT	CASSSDREERALF
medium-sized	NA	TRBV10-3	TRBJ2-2	TGTGCCATCAGTGCTTCTACGGCCGGGGAGCTGTTTTTT	CAISASTAGELFF
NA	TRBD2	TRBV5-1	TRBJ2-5	TGCGCCAGCAGCTTGGGACTAGCGGGGGCCCAGTACTTC	CASSLGLAGAQYF
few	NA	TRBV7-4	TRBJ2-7	TGTGCCAGCAGCTTCGTTCCACAGGCGGGTGGCTCCTACGAGCAGTACTTC	CASSFVPQAGGSYEQYF
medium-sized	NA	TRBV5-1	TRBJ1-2	TGCGCCAGCAGCTTGAGCCAGGGAGGCTATGGCTACACCTTC	CASSLSQGGYGYTF
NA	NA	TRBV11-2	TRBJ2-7	TGTGCCAGCAGCTTACACTACGAGCAGTACTTC	CASSLHYEQYF
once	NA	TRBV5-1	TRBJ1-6	TGCGCCAGCAGCCCGGACAGCGCTAATTCACCCCTCCACTTT	CASSPDSANSPLHF
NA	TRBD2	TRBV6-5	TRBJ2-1	TGTGCCACTAACCTTGGACTAGCGGGGGCAGAGCAGTTCTTC	CATNLGLAGAEQFF
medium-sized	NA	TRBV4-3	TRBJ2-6	TGCGCCAGCAGCCAAACCTCCGGGATCCCCTCTGGGGCCAACGTCCTGACTTTC	CASSQTSGIPSGANVLTF
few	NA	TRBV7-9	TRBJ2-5	TGTGCCAGCAGCTTACCCGGGATGGCCAAAGGGACCCAGTACTTC	CASSLPGMAKGTQYF
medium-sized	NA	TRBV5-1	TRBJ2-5	TGCGCCAGCAGCTTCGCCACTTGGGGGGCTGAGACCCAGTACTTC	CASSFATWGAETQYF
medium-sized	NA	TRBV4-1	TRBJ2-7	TGCGCCAGCAGCCAAGATTATCGCTACGAGCAGTACTTC	CASSQDYRYEQYF
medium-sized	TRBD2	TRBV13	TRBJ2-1	TGTGCCAGCAGCTCCCGTGATAGCGGGGGGCCGAGCTCCTACAATGAGCAGTTCTTC	CASSSRDSGGPSSYNEQFF
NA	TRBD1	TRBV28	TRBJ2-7	TGTGCCAGCAGTTGGACAGGGGGCTACGAGCAGTACTTC	CASSWTGGYEQYF
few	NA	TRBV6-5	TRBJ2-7	TGTGCCAGCAGTTACGTCCCGATTAGCAAAATCTACGAGCAGTACTTC	CASSYVPISKIYEQYF
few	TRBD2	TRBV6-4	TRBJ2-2	TGTGCCAGCAGTCCGTCTGGGGGCGGATGCGGGAGGCCGAACACCGGGGAGCTGTTTTTT	CASSPSGGGCGRPNTGELFF
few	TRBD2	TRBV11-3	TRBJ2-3	TGTGCCAGCTCCCACGGGGGGACAGATACGCAGTATTTT	CASSHGGTDTQYF
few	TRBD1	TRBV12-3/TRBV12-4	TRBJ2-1	TGTGCCAGCAGTCCACCGGGACAGGGGGCGAACAATGAGCAGTTCTTC	CASSPPGQGANNEQFF
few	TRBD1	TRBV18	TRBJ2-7	TGTGCCAGCTCATATCACCGGGACAGGGCCTACGAGCAGTACTTC	CASSYHRDRAYEQYF
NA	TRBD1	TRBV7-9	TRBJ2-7	TGTGCCAGCAGCTCACTCGGACAGGCCTACGAGCAGTACTTC	CASSSLGQAYEQYF
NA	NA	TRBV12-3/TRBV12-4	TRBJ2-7	TGTGCCAGCAGTTTAGGGATCTCCTACGAGCAGTACTTC	CASSLGISYEQYF
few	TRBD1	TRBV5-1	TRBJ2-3	TGCGCCAGCAGCCCCGTCGACAGGGGAACAGATACGCAGTATTTT	CASSPVDRGTDTQYF
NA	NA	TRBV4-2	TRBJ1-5	TGTGCCAGCAGCCAAGAAGGATATCAGCCCCAGCATTTT	CASSQEGYQPQHF
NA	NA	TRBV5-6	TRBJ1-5	TGTGCCAGCAGCTTGGCGCAGGATAGCAATCAGCCCCAGCATTTT	CASSLAQDSNQPQHF
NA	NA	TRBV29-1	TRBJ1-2	TGCAGCGTTGAACGCAGGCCCTATGGCTACACCTTC	CSVERRPYGYTF
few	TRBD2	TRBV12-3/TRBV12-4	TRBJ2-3	TGTGCCAGCAGTTTAGTAAGGGAGGGGACCACAGATACGCAGTATTTT	CASSLVREGTTDTQYF
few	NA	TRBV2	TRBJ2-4	TGTGCCGGCGGTTCGGCGGAGGGCAGCATTCAGTACTTC	CAGGSAEGSIQYF
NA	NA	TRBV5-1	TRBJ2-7	TGCGCCAGCAGCCTCCCGGGCGGCGAGCAGTACTTC	CASSLPGGEQYF
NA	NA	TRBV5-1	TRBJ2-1	TGCGCCAGCAGCTTGGCCCCGGACAGCTCCTACAATGAGCAGTTCTTC	CASSLAPDSSYNEQFF
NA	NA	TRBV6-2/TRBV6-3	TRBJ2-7	TGTGCCAGCAGTGGGGGCCCGGGACACCACTACGAGCAGTACTTC	CASSGGPGHHYEQYF
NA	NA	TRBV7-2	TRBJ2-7	TGTGCCAGCAGCTTAGAGCGAGGGGCCCCCCGCCCCCCCTACGAGCAGTACTTC	CASSLERGAPRPPYEQYF
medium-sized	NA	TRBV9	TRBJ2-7	TGTGCCAGCAGCGGTCGGGTCCCGGGCGAGCAGTACTTC	CASSGRVPGEQYF
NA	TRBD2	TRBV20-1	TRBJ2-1	TGCAGTGCTAGAGAGGGAGGGGTCAGGACAATTACCTACAATGAGCAGTTCTTC	CSAREGGVRTITYNEQFF